Below, 3 T cell receptor beta chains from the same sample are listed, as sequenced in a study of blood T cells in healthy people across ages. For the second PCR, which ran for roughly 6 to 12 cycles, a sample-barcoded 5' primer and a J-beta primer mix were used. TCRdb analysed the 5' RACE reads with MiXCR anew, one entry per CDR3 protein. The sample holds 1.2 million to 1.5 million distinct CDR3 sequences, about 43% seen once. Sequencing was done on a sample of blood. Receptor source: a woman aged 18 to 35 in good health.

In the case of this clonotype: A junction end diverges from the germline sequence, so it may reflect a read error. J is TRBJ2-1 and V is TRBV7-2; 8 bases are a match to TRBD2. From germline, CDR1 is SGHTA and CDR2 FQGNSA. The length of the CDR3 is 16 residues. CDR3 sequence reads: CASSLASGLSYNEQFF. The CDR3 DNA sequence: TGTGCCAGCAGCCTAGCTAGCGGGCTCTCCTACAATGAGCAGTTCTTC.

This clonotype was observed a handful of times. The genes are TRBV11-1 and TRBJ2-3; perhaps TRBD2 as D (6 bases). Trimming took off 0 bases at V and 2 bases at J, with 12 bases between the two ends. The length of the CDR3 is 16 residues. CDR1 and CDR2 from the germline V gene are SGHAT and FQDESV (reference sequence). This CDR3 is CASSLAGSGLTDTQYF. The CDR3 coding sequence is TGTGCCAGCAGCTTAGCGGGTAGCGGACTCACAGATACGCAGTATTTT.

V and J are TRBV3-1 and TRBJ2-1; possibly TRBD1 or TRBD2 for D (5 bases each). V gave up 0 bases and J gave up 5 bases, with 17 bases separating them. Germline CDR1 LGHDT, CDR2 YNNKEL (reference sequence). This CDR3 has 17 residues. The CDR3 DNA reads as TGTGCCAGCAGCCAAGATTGGGGGAGCTATCTTCACAATGAGCAGTTCTTC. This encodes CASSQDWGSYLHNEQFF.